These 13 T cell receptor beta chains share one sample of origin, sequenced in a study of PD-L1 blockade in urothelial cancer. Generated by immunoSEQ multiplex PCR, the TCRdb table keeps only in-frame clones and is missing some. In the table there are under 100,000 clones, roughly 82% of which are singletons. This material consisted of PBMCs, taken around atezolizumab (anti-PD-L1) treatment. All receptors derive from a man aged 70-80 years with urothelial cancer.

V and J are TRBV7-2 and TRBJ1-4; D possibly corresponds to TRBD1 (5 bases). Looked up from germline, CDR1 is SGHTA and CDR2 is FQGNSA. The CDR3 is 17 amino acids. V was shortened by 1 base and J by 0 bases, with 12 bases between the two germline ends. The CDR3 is CASSLGDSPATNEKLFF. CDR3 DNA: TGTGCCAGCAGCTTAGGTGACAGCCCTGCAACTAATGAAAAACTGTTTTTT.

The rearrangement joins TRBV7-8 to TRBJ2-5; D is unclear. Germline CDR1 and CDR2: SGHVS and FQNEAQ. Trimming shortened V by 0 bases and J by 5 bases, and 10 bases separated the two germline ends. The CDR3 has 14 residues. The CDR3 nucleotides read TGTGCCAGCAGCTTAGCGGGCAGGCCCGAGACCCAGTACTTC. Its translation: CASSLAGRPETQYF. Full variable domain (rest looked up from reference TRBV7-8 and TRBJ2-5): GAGVSQSPRYKVAKRGQDVALRCDPISGHVSLFWYQQALGQGPEFLTYFQNEAQLDKSGLPSDRFFAERPEGSVSTLKIQRTQQEDSAVYLCASSLAGRPETQYFGPGTRLLVL.

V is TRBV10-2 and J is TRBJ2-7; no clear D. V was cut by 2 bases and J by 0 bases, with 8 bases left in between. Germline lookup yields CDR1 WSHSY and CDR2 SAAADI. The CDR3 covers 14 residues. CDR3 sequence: CASSEQSVSYEQYF. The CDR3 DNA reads TGCGCCAGCAGTGAGCAGTCCGTCTCCTACGAGCAGTACTTC.

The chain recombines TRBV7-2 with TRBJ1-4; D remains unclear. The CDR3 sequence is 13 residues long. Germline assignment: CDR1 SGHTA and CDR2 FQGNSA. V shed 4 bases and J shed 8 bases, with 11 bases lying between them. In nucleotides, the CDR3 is TGTGCCAGCAGCTCCCGGGGTGGCGAAAAACTGTTTTTT. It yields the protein CASSSRGGEKLFF.

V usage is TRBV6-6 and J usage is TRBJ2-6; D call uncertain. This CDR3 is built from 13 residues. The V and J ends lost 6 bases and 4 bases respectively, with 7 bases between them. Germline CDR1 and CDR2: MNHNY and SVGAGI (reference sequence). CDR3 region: CASSAKGANVLTF. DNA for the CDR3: TGTGCCAGCAGCGCGAAAGGGGCCAACGTCCTGACTTTC.

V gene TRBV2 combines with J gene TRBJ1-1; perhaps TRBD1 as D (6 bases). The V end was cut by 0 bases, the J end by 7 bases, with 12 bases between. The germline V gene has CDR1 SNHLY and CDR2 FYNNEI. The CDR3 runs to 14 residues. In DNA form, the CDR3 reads TGTGCCAGCAGTGAAGCGCCAGGGGTGGGTGAAGCTTTCTTT. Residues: CASSEAPGVGEAFF.

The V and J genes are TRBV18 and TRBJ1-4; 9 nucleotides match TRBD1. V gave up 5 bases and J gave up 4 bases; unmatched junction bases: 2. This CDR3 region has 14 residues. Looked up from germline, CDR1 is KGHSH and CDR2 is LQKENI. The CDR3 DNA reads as TGTGCCAGCTCATTGGACAGGGGTAATGAAAAACTGTTTTTT. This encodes CASSLDRGNEKLFF.

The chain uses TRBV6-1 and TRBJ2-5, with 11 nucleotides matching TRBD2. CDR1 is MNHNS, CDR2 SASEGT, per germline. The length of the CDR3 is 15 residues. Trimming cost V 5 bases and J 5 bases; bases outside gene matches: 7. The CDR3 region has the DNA TGTGCCAGCAGTTTAGCGGGGGGGCCGATGGAGACCCAGTACTTC. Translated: CASSLAGGPMETQYF.

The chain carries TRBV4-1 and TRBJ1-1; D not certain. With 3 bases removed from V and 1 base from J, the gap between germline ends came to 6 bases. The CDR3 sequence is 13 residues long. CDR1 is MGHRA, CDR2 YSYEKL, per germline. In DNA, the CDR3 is TGCGCCAGCAGCCAGGGCCCGAACACTGAAGCTTTCTTT. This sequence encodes CASSQGPNTEAFF.

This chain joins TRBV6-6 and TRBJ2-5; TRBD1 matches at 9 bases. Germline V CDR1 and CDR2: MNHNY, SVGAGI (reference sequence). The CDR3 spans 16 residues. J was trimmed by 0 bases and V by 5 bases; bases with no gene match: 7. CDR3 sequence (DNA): TGTGCCAGCAGTCGGGACAGGGAGTCGGACCAAGAGACCCAGTACTTC. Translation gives CASSRDRESDQETQYF.

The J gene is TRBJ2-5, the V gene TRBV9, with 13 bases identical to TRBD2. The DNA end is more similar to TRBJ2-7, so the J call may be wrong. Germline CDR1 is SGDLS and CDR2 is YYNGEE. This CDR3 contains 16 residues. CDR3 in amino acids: CASSPTSGGAVVEQYF. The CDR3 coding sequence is TGTGCCAGCAGCCCAACTAGCGGGGGGGCCGTAGTCGAGCAGTACTTC.

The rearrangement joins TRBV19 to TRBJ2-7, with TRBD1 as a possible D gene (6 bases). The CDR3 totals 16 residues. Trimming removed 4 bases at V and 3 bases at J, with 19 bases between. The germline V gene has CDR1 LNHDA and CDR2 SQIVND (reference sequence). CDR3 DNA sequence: TGTGCCAGTAGTAGACGGCGAGGGGGAGAGTACTACGAGCAGTACTTC. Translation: CASSRRRGGEYYEQYF.

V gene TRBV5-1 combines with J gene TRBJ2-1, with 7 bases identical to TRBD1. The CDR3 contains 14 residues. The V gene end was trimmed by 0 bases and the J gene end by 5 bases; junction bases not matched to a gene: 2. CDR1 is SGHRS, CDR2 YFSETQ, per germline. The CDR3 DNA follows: TGCGCCAGCAGCTTGGGGGACAGACACAATGAGCAGTTCTTC. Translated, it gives CASSLGDRHNEQFF. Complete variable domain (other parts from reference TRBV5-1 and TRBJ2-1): KAGVTQTPRYLIKTRGQQVTLSCSPISGHRSVSWYQQTPGQGLQFLFEYFSETQRNKGNFPGRFSGRQFSNSRSEMNVSTLELGDSALYLCASSLGDRHNEQFFGPGTRLTVL.